The 3 T cell receptor beta chains below were found in one sample sequenced in a study of vaccination effects on CD4 cells after COVID-19. Between days 9 and 11 of culture, CD4+ T cells were separated out. Generated by immunoSEQ multiplex PCR, the TCRdb table keeps only in-frame clones and is missing some. This table has about 66,000 clones, approximately 72% appearing once. The antigens these receptors bind are not known. Sequences were derived from CD4+ T cells from PBMCs cultured without peptide, sampled before COVID-19 vaccination. The receptors were gathered from a human donor who had a prior SARS-CoV-2 infection.

J is TRBJ2-7 and V is TRBV18; tentatively, D is TRBD2 (5 bases). From germline, CDR1 is KGHSH and CDR2 LQKENI. With 3 bases removed from V and 3 bases from J, the gap between germline ends came to 9 bases. This CDR3 has 13 amino acids. For the CDR3, the DNA is TGTGCCAGCTCACCTGAGAGGGACTACGAGCAGTACTTC. As protein: CASSPERDYEQYF.

This chain connects TRBV5-1 to TRBJ2-7, with TRBD2 matching over 13 bases. There are 15 residues in the CDR3. Germline trimming cut 4 bases from V and 2 bases from J; bases unmatched to any gene: 3. Germline CDR1 is SGHRS and CDR2 is YFSETQ. In DNA form, the CDR3 reads TGCGCCAGCAGCCCGGGACTAGCGGGGCCCTACGAGCAGTACTTC. Protein: CASSPGLAGPYEQYF.

The chain couples TRBV29-1 to TRBJ2-7; no firm D call. The germline gives CDR1 SQVTM, CDR2 ANQGSEA. With 5 bases removed from V and 3 bases from J, the gap between germline ends came to 14 bases. The CDR3 totals 13 residues. CDR3 loop: CSVRSDTNYEQYF. In DNA form, the CDR3 reads TGCAGCGTTCGGTCGGATACGAACTACGAGCAGTACTTC.